The present TCR beta chain was sequenced within a study of blood T cell repertoires in COVID-19. Whole-study context: The samples span acute and convalescent COVID-19 from the United States, Italy and Spain. In each case, the material was cDNA or gDNA derived from T cells, B-cell-depleted T cells, or PBMCs.

Germline CDR1 and CDR2: SEHNR and FQNEAQ (reference sequence). CDR3 size: 14 residues. V lost 2 bases to trimming and J lost 4 bases; unmatched junction nucleotides: 4. In the authors' workflow: Cell counts per sample came from amplifying reference gene primers. Profiled with immunoSEQ multiplex PCR; TCRdb holds only in-frame clones, not every one. V, J and clone size derive from that table, while D and trimming were established from the DNA sequence. Of about 260,000 clones listed, roughly four fifths are singletons. The receptor was isolated from a woman of 80 years or more with acute or convalescent COVID-19. Sequencing was done on a sample of peripheral blood. The gene calls are TRBV7-9 and TRBJ2-5; 7 bases line up with TRBD2. The CDR3 DNA sequence: TGTGCCAGCAGCTTATCGTCGGGGGGAGAGACCCAGTACTTC. This translates into CASSLSSGGETQYF.